The clone carrying this T cell receptor (beta chain) was detected a few times. What it binds is unknown. CDR3 length equals 13 residues. CDR1 and CDR2 from the germline V gene are MDHEN and SYDVKM. V dropped 7 bases and J dropped 4; count of bases not matched to a gene: 2. The sample belongs to a study of T-cell memory formation after mild COVID-19. As for the study in general: TCR clusters mostly belonged to single donors. Findings and limits, study-wide: Clones contracting across day 15 to 85 had a balanced CD4/CD8 profile; later expanding clones leaned CD4+. Some clones that responded were present in memory (sampled pre-infection), which suggests cross-reactive memory joined.

5'RACE with constant-segment primers yielded barcoded, UMI-tagged TCR alpha and TCR beta cDNA libraries. Via MiXCR, TCRdb re-called the 5' RACE reads, giving one row per CDR3 protein. This repertoire shows roughly 600,000 distinct CDR3 sequences, about a sixth found once; its top ten account for approximately 12%. The TCR was taken from an adult woman who had mild COVID-19 (a few samples of this study predate the infection). Cell type and time point are not known. The rearrangement joins TRBV28 to TRBJ2-7; 12 bases align to TRBD2. The sample comprised PBMCs or a T cell subset sorted from them (not recorded which). This chain's CDR3 is CASILAGGYEQYF. The CDR3 coding sequence is TGTGCCAGCATACTAGCGGGAGGATACGAGCAGTACTTC.